What follows are 29 T cell receptor beta chains derived from one specimen sequenced in a study of vaccination effects on CD4 cells after COVID-19. Pools of viral peptides were used by the ViraFEST assay to expand antigen-specific CD4+ T cells ahead of sequencing. A 10-day culture period preceded the isolation of CD4+ T cells. Nucleocapsid antibodies were negative in the vaccine recipients, who had never had SARS-CoV-2 infection. Their target antigens are unknown. Clones were read by immunoSEQ multiplex PCR, and TCRdb kept only the in-frame ones, dropping some. The sample records 20,000 to 25,000 clones, roughly 78% being singletons. Here the sequenced sample was CD4+ T cells from PBMCs cultured with HCoV-NL63 spike peptides, taken before COVID-19 vaccination. These receptors were obtained from a human donor who received a COVID-19 vaccine.

This clone has just a few counts. V gene TRBV5-5 combines with J gene TRBJ2-7; a possible D gene is TRBD2 (5 bases). The length of the CDR3 is 15 residues. Germline V lookup: CDR1 SGHKS, CDR2 YYEKEE (reference sequence). The V end was cut by 1 base, the J end by 2 bases, with 13 bases between. The CDR3 reads CASSLFGGPTYEQYF. DNA of the CDR3: TGTGCCAGCAGCTTGTTCGGCGGGCCGACCTACGAGCAGTACTTC.

This clone was seen only once. CDR3 sequence reads: CASSQGWNEKLFF. The CDR3 DNA is TGTGCCAGCAGCCAGGGGTGGAATGAAAAACTGTTTTTT. The gene calls are TRBV3-1 (or the pseudogene TRBV3-2) and TRBJ1-4; D unclear. Germline-derived CDR1 and CDR2 are LGHDT and YNNKEL (reference sequence). This CDR3 has 13 residues. V was trimmed by 3 bases and J by 5 bases, leaving 7 bases between them.

The V call is TRBV5-8, the J call TRBJ2-7; 8 bases line up with TRBD1. CDR1 and CDR2 from the germline V gene are SGHTS and YDEGEE. V shed 0 bases and J 4 bases; nucleotides not matched to a gene: 3. CDR3 size: 14 residues. DNA of the CDR3: TGTGCCAGCAGCTTGGGTGGGACAGGTTACGAGCAGTACTTC. Translated, it gives CASSLGGTGYEQYF.

The V and J genes are TRBV11-3 and TRBJ2-5, with a weak D call TRBD2 (6 bases). V was shortened by 1 base and J by 4 bases, with 13 bases between the two germline ends. CDR3 length: 15 residues. The V gene's germline CDR1 is SGHNT and CDR2 YENEEA. Written as DNA, the CDR3 is TGTGCCAGCAGCTTAGGTCTAGCGAGTGGAGAGACCCAGTACTTC. Its translation is CASSLGLASGETQYF.

The rearrangement joins TRBV7-8 to TRBJ1-2; 8 nucleotides agree with TRBD1. Per germline, CDR1 SGHVS and CDR2 FQNEAQ. J was trimmed by 4 bases and V by 3 bases; bases with no gene match: 16. The CDR3 totals 18 residues. The CDR3 DNA reads TGTGCCAGCAGCTTTACCCTCGGCGGGCAGGGGGCATCCTATGGCTACACCTTC. Translation: CASSFTLGGQGASYGYTF. Filled out from reference TRBV7-8 and TRBJ1-2, the complete variable domain reads GAGVSQSPRYKVAKRGQDVALRCDPISGHVSLFWYQQALGQGPEFLTYFQNEAQLDKSGLPSDRFFAERPEGSVSTLKIQRTQQEDSAVYLCASSFTLGGQGASYGYTFGSGTRLTVV.

The chain combines TRBV19 with TRBJ2-7; 10 bases are a match to TRBD1. Germline CDR1 and CDR2: LNHDA and SQIVND (reference sequence). The CDR3 extends over 15 amino acids. Losses at the gene ends were 2 bases for V and 3 bases for J; bases not matched to a gene: 4. For the CDR3, the DNA is TGTGCCAGTAGTATACTCGGGGACAGGGGCTACGAGCAGTACTTC. Translated, it gives CASSILGDRGYEQYF. The whole variable domain, filled in from reference TRBV19 and TRBJ2-7, reads DGGITQSPKYLFRKEGQNVTLSCEQNLNHDAMYWYRQDPGQGLRLIYYSQIVNDFQKGDIAEGYSVSREKKESFPLTVTSAQKNPTAFYLCASSILGDRGYEQYFGPGTRLTVT.

The gene calls are TRBV7-9 and TRBJ2-7; D is tentatively TRBD1 or TRBD2 (5 bases each). Trimming took 0 bases from V and 6 from J, leaving 12 bases between them. CDR3 length: 14 residues. Germline V lookup: CDR1 SEHNR, CDR2 FQNEAQ (reference sequence). CDR3 DNA sequence: TGTGCCAGCAGCTTAGCAAGACAGCTAGCCGAGCAGTACTTC. It translates to CASSLARQLAEQYF.

J is TRBJ2-1 and V is TRBV9, with D perhaps TRBD2 (7 bases). CDR3 length: 15 amino acids. V lost 4 bases and J 3 bases, leaving 14 bases between the germline ends. Germline CDR1 is SGDLS and CDR2 is YYNGEE. The CDR3 nucleotides are TGTGCCAGCAGCCCGGAAGGGGGGGTCTACAATGAGCAGTTCTTC. Translation gives CASSPEGGVYNEQFF. Filled out from reference TRBV9 and TRBJ2-1, the complete variable domain reads DSGVTQTPKHLITATGQRVTLRCSPRSGDLSVYWYQQSLDQGLQFLIQYYNGEERAKGNILERFSAQQFPDLHSELNLSSLELGDSALYFCASSPEGGVYNEQFFGPGTRLTVL.

The chain couples TRBV6-5 to TRBJ2-7; D gene unclear. The CDR3 contains 13 residues. Germline values: CDR1 MNHEY, CDR2 SVGAGI. Trimming shortened V by 3 bases and J by 6 bases, and 12 bases separated the two germline ends. The CDR3, as DNA: TGTGCCAGCAGTTATACGACCGTCGGCGAGCAGTACTTC. Its protein product is CASSYTTVGEQYF.

This clone was detected only a few times. The chain has TRBV5-4 and TRBJ2-3; TRBD2 agrees at 11 bases. The J segment lost 2 bases and the V segment lost 0 bases, leaving 8 bases of the junction unmatched. Germline values: CDR1 SGHNT, CDR2 YYREEE (reference sequence). This CDR3 is 18 amino acids long. Written as DNA, the CDR3 is TGTGCCAGCAGCTTGGGAGGAACTAGCGGGGGATACACAGATACGCAGTATTTT. It encodes CASSLGGTSGGYTDTQYF.

This clone has only one observation. J is TRBJ1-2 and V is TRBV5-8; tentative D call: TRBD1 (6 bases). Germline V lookup: CDR1 SGHTS, CDR2 YDEGEE. The CDR3 sequence is 13 residues long. Trimming took 4 bases from V and 4 from J, leaving 11 bases between them. The CDR3 DNA sequence: TGTGCCAGCAGCCTCGACAGGTCCTATGGCTACACCTTC. Its protein is CASSLDRSYGYTF.

For the CDR3, the DNA is TGTGCCAGCAGCCAACGACAGGCTTCGGCCAACGTCCTGACTTTC. Its translation: CASSQRQASANVLTF. The chain recombines TRBV7-8 with TRBJ2-6; possibly TRBD1 for D (6 bases). The CDR3 totals 15 residues. Germline assignment: CDR1 SGHVS and CDR2 FQNEAQ. The germline V and J ends were trimmed by 5 bases and 6 bases, with 14 bases remaining between them.

The chain is built from TRBV19 and TRBJ2-2; a weak D match, TRBD1 (6 bases). The CDR3 covers 18 residues. V lost 3 bases and J lost 3, with 20 bases in between. Germline values: CDR1 LNHDA, CDR2 SQIVND (reference sequence). The CDR3 sequence is CASSIDLWDTTYTGELFF. DNA of the CDR3: TGTGCCAGTAGTATTGACCTATGGGACACCACGTACACCGGGGAGCTGTTTTTT. Together with reference TRBV19 and TRBJ2-2, the CDR3 gives the full variable domain: DGGITQSPKYLFRKEGQNVTLSCEQNLNHDAMYWYRQDPGQGLRLIYYSQIVNDFQKGDIAEGYSVSREKKESFPLTVTSAQKNPTAFYLCASSIDLWDTTYTGELFFGEGSRLTVL.

V usage is TRBV6-5 and J usage is TRBJ2-1; 7 positions match TRBD1. The germline gives CDR1 MNHEY, CDR2 SVGAGI. CDR3 size: 14 residues. Trimming took 5 bases from V and 7 from J; bases not matched to a gene: 8. CDR3 nucleotides: TGTGCCAGCAGTAAGCCTAGACAGGGTAATGAGCAGTTCTTC. Translation: CASSKPRQGNEQFF.

The chain couples TRBV7-2 to TRBJ2-7, with D unresolved. V lost 4 bases and J lost 4, with 11 bases in between. This CDR3 spans 13 amino acids. Per the germline V gene, CDR1 is SGHTA and CDR2 is FQGNSA. The CDR3 spells CASSSSLPYEQYF. The CDR3 DNA is TGTGCCAGCAGCTCCTCCCTCCCTTACGAGCAGTACTTC. The full variable domain, completed using reference TRBV7-2 and TRBJ2-7, is GAGVSQSPSNKVTEKGKDVELRCDPISGHTALYWYRQSLGQGLEFLIYFQGNSAPDKSGLPSDRFSAERTGGSVSTLTIQRTQQEDSAVYLCASSSSLPYEQYFGPGTRLTVT.

The genes are TRBV5-1 and TRBJ1-4, with 7 bases that match TRBD1. Germline loops: CDR1 SGHRS, CDR2 YFSETQ. Unmatched junction bases numbered 7, after V lost 4 bases and J lost 7 bases. This CDR3 spans 14 amino acids. CDR3 nucleotide sequence: TGCGCCAGCAGCGACGGGACAGTTGGTGAAAAACTGTTTTTT. Its protein product is CASSDGTVGEKLFF.

The V gene is TRBV30, the J gene TRBJ1-3; D not certain. The CDR3 consists of 15 residues. V was pared by 0 bases and J by 0 bases, with 9 bases between. Germline V CDR1 and CDR2: GTSNPN, SVGIG (reference sequence). DNA for the CDR3: TGTGCCTGGAGTGTCTCTAGGAGCTCTGGAAACACCATATATTTT. It translates to CAWSVSRSSGNTIYF.

J is TRBJ1-4 and V is TRBV19; no definite D call. Trimming stripped 4 bases from V and 7 bases from J, with 16 bases between. CDR3 length equals 15 residues. Germline assignment: CDR1 LNHDA and CDR2 SQIVND (reference sequence). Here the CDR3 DNA reads TGTGCCAGTAGTACACCCAGGAGAATAGGTGAAAAACTGTTTTTT. It yields the protein CASSTPRRIGEKLFF. Together with reference TRBV19 and TRBJ1-4, the CDR3 gives the full variable domain: DGGITQSPKYLFRKEGQNVTLSCEQNLNHDAMYWYRQDPGQGLRLIYYSQIVNDFQKGDIAEGYSVSREKKESFPLTVTSAQKNPTAFYLCASSTPRRIGEKLFFGSGTQLSVL.

This CDR3 is CASSLTGYHSGANVLTF. As DNA, the CDR3 is TGTGCCAGCAGCTTAACAGGGTATCACTCTGGGGCCAACGTCCTGACTTTC. This chain connects TRBV13 to TRBJ2-6, with TRBD1 as a possible D gene (6 bases). Looked up from germline, CDR1 is PRHDT and CDR2 is FYEKMQ (reference sequence). V was shortened by 2 bases and J by 0 bases, with 11 bases between the two germline ends. The CDR3 loop spans 17 amino acids.

The CDR3 DNA follows: TGTGCCAGCAGTGAGGGGGGCAGGGGGAACACTGAAGCTTTCTTT. Translated, it gives CASSEGGRGNTEAFF. The genes are TRBV2 and TRBJ1-1, with D possibly TRBD1 on 6 matching bases. The ends were cut back, 3 bases at V and 1 base at J, with 12 bases in the middle. The germline gives CDR1 SNHLY, CDR2 FYNNEI. The CDR3 contains 15 residues. The whole variable domain, remainder taken from reference TRBV2 and TRBJ1-1, is EPEVTQTPSHQVTQMGQEVILRCVPISNHLYFYWYRQILGQKVEFLVSFYNNEISEKSEIFDDQFSVERPDGSNFTLKIRSTKLEDSAMYFCASSEGGRGNTEAFFGQGTRLTVV.

The chain has TRBV29-1 and TRBJ1-5; no definite D call. V was shortened by 4 bases and J by 3 bases, with 10 bases between the two germline ends. Germline assignment: CDR1 SQVTM and CDR2 ANQGSEA. CDR3 size: 13 residues. DNA for the CDR3: TGCAGCGTTGGGCAGAGGAACAATCAGCCCCAGCATTTT. This gives the protein CSVGQRNNQPQHF.

J is TRBJ2-2 and V is TRBV12-5; 13 bases match TRBD2. The CDR3 length is 18 residues. Germline CDR1 is LGHNT and CDR2 is FRNRAP. V was pared by 2 bases and J by 7 bases, with 10 bases of the junction left unmatched. CDR3 bases: TGTGCTAGTGGTTTGCCTACTAGCGGGAGGGCTCGGATCGGGGAGCTGTTTTTT. Residues: CASGLPTSGRARIGELFF.

The chain recombines TRBV24-1 with TRBJ2-2; 9 nucleotides align to TRBD2. CDR3 length: 16 residues. Per germline, CDR1 KGHDR and CDR2 SFDVKD. The J segment lost 3 bases and the V segment lost 4 bases, leaving 5 bases of the junction unmatched. The DNA of the CDR3 is TGTGCCACCAGTGACCCGACTAGCGGTTACACCGGGGAGCTGTTTTTT. This encodes CATSDPTSGYTGELFF.

By its share, this clone is large. The chain links TRBV10-3 to TRBJ1-6; 7 positions agree with TRBD1. This CDR3 comprises 15 residues. Per the germline V gene, CDR1 is ENHRY and CDR2 is SYGVKD. J gave up 5 bases and V 3 bases, and 4 bases lay outside the gene matches. CDR3 sequence reads: CAISDSGTDNSPLHF. The CDR3 DNA sequence: TGTGCCATCAGTGATTCCGGGACAGATAATTCACCCCTCCACTTT.

This chain connects TRBV24-1 to TRBJ2-3; D is unclear. The CDR3 covers 13 residues. The ends were cut back, 6 bases at V and 1 base at J, with 7 bases in the middle. The germline V gene has CDR1 KGHDR and CDR2 SFDVKD. CDR3 DNA sequence: TGTGCCACCAGTATTTCAGGCACAGATACGCAGTATTTT. Its translation is CATSISGTDTQYF.

The chain employs TRBV5-8 and TRBJ2-1, with a tentative D call TRBD1 (5 bases). This CDR3 has 15 residues. CDR1 and CDR2 (germline): SGHTS, YDEGEE. V lost 3 bases, J lost 0 bases, and 10 bases lay in between. The CDR3 spells CASSSQGASYNEQFF. CDR3 in DNA: TGTGCCAGCAGCTCGCAGGGCGCCTCCTACAATGAGCAGTTCTTC.

The chain employs TRBV27 and TRBJ2-3; D is possibly TRBD1 (6 bases). The CDR3 spans 16 residues. From germline, CDR1 is MNHEY and CDR2 SMNVEV (reference sequence). V was shortened by 5 bases and J by 3 bases, with 18 bases between the two germline ends. CDR3 amino acids: CASSRPGSGATDTQYF. The CDR3 DNA reads as TGTGCCAGCAGTCGCCCCGGGTCAGGGGCAACAGATACGCAGTATTTT.

The genes are TRBV30 and TRBJ2-2; D tentatively reads TRBD1 or TRBD2 (6 bases each). Trimming took 3 bases from V and 6 from J, leaving 20 bases between them. This CDR3 region has 16 residues. The germline V gene has CDR1 GTSNPN and CDR2 SVGIG (reference sequence). The CDR3 here is CAWRLGGQGLAGELFF. The CDR3 DNA follows: TGTGCCTGGAGGCTAGGGGGGCAGGGTTTAGCCGGGGAGCTGTTTTTT.

V gene TRBV10-3 combines with J gene TRBJ1-1; no firm D call. The CDR3 totals 12 residues. Trimming took 10 bases from V and 1 from J, leaving 10 bases between them. The germline gives CDR1 ENHRY, CDR2 SYGVKD. CDR3 coding DNA: TGTGCCACGCGAGACGGGAACACTGAAGCTTTCTTT. It specifies CATRDGNTEAFF.